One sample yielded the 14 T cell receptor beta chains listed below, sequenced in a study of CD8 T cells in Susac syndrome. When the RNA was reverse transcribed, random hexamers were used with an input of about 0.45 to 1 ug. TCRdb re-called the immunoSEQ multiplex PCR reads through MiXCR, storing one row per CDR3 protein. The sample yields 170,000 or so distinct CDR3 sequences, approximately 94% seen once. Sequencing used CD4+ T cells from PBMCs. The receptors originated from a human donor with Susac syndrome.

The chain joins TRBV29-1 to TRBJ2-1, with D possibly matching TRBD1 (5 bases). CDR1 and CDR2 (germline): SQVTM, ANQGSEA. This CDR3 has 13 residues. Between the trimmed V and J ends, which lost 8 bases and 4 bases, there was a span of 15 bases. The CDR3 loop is CSTRSRQYNEQFF. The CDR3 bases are TGCAGCACTCGTTCAAGACAGTACAATGAGCAGTTCTTC.

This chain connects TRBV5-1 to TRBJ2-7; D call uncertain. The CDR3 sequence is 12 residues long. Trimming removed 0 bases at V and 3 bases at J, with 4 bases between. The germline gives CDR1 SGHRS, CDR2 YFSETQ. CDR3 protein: CASSLERYEQYV. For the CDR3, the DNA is TGCGCCAGCAGCTTGGAGCGCTACGAGCAGTACGTC.

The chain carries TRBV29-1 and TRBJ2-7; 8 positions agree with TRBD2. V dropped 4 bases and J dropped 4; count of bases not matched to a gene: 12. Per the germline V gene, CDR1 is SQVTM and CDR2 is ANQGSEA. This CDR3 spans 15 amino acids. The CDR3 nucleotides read TGCAGCGTTGGTGCCGTAGCGGGGTGGGGATACGAGCAGTACTTC. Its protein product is CSVGAVAGWGYEQYF.

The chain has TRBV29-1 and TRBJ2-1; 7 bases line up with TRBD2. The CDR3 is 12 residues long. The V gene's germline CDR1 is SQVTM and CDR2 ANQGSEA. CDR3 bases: TGCAGGGGAGGGGATCGAGGCAATGAGCAGTTCTTC. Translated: CRGGDRGNEQFF.

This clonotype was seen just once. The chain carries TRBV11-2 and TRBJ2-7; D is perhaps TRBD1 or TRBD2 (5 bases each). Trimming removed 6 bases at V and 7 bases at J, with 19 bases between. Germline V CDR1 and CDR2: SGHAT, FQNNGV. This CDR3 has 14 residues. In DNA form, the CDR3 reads TGTGCCAGCAGAACGGGGCAGACCCTTGGGGAGCAGTACTTC. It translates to CASRTGQTLGEQYF.

CDR3: CASSQLPTSSGNTIYF. CDR3 DNA: TGTGCCAGCAGCCAATTGCCTACGTCCTCTGGAAACACCATATATTTT. This chain uses TRBV16 with TRBJ1-3, with D unclear. This CDR3 is built from 16 residues. Trimming removed 1 base at V and 0 bases at J, with 10 bases between. Germline V gene lookup returns CDR1 KGHSY and CDR2 FQNENV.

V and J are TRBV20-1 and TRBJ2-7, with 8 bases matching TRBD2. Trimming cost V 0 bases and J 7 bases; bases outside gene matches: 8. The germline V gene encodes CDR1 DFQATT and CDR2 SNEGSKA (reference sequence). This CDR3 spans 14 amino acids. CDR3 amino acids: CSARDGRADWEQYF. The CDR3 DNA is TGCAGTGCTAGAGACGGGAGGGCGGACTGGGAGCAGTACTTC.

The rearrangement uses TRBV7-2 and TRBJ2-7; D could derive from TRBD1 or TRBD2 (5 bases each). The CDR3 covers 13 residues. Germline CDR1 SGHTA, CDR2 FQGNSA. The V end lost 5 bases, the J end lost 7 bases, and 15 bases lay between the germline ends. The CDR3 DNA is TGTGCCAGCAGCCGAACCAATGAGGGGGAGCAGTACTTC. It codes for CASSRTNEGEQYF.

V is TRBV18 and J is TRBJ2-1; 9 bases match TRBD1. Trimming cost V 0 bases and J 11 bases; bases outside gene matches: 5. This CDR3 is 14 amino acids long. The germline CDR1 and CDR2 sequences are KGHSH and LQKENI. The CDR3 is CASSPPPGQGKQFF. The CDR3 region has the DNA TGTGCCAGCTCACCACCACCGGGACAGGGAAAGCAGTTCTTC.

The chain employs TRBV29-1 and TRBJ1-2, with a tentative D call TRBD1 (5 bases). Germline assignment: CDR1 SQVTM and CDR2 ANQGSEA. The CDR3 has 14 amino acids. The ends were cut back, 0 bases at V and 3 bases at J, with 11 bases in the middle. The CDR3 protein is CSVEDGQGDYGYTF. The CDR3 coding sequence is TGCAGCGTTGAAGACGGGCAGGGCGACTATGGCTACACCTTC.

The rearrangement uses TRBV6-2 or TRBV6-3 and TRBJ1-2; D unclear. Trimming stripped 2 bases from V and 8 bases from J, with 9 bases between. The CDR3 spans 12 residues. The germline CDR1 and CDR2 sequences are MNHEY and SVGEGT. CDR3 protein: CASSYESYGYTF. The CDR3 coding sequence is TGTGCCAGCAGTTACGAGTCTTACGGCTACACCTTC.

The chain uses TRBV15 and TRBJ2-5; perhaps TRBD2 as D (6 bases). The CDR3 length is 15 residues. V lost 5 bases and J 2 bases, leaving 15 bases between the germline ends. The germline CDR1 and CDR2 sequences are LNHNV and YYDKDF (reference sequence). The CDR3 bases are TGTGCCACCAGCTCCTATCCAGGACTACAAGAGACCCAGTACTTC. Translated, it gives CATSSYPGLQETQYF. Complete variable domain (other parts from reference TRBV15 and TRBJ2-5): DAMVIQNPRYQVTQFGKPVTLSCSQTLNHNVMYWYQQKSSQAPKLLFHYYDKDFNNEADTPDNFQSRRPNTSFCFLDIRSPGLGDTAMYLCATSSYPGLQETQYFGPGTRLLVL.

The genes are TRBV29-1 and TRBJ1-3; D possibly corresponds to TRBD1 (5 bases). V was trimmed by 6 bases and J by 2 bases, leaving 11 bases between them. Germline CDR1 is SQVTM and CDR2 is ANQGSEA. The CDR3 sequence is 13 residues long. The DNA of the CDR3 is TGCAGCGTCGCAGGGAGAACTGGAAACACCATATATTTT. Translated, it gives CSVAGRTGNTIYF. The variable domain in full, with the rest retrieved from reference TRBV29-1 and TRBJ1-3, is SAVISQKPSRDICQRGTSLTIQCQVDSQVTMMFWYRQQPGQSLTLIATANQGSEATYESGFVIDKFPISRPNLTFSTLTVSNMSPEDSSIYLCSVAGRTGNTIYFGEGSWLTVV.

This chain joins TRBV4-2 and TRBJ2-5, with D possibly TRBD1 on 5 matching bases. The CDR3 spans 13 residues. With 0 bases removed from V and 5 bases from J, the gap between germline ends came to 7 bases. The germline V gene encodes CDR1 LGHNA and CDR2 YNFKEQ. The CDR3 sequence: CASSQEGDETQYF. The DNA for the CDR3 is TGTGCCAGCAGCCAAGAAGGGGATGAGACCCAGTACTTC.